What follows describes a single T cell receptor beta chain. This record comes from a study of T cell changes during pregnancy in multiple sclerosis. Method: immunoSEQ multiplex PCR; TCRdb's copy keeps in-frame clones and lacks some. The sample has 60,000 to 85,000 clones, around 92% seen once. Germline assignment: CDR1 SGDLS and CDR2 YYNGEE. The CDR3 is 17 amino acids. Unmatched junction bases numbered 6, after V lost 0 bases and J lost 5 bases. The source material was peripheral blood, sampled in the second trimester of pregnancy. The sequence was collected from a female donor in good health, enrolled as a control in a pregnancy study. The genes are TRBV9 and TRBJ2-1, with 12 bases identical to TRBD2. CDR3 sequence (DNA): TGTGCCAGCAGCGTAGGACTAGCGGGAGTTCCCCACAATGAGCAGTTCTTC. Translated, it gives CASSVGLAGVPHNEQFF.